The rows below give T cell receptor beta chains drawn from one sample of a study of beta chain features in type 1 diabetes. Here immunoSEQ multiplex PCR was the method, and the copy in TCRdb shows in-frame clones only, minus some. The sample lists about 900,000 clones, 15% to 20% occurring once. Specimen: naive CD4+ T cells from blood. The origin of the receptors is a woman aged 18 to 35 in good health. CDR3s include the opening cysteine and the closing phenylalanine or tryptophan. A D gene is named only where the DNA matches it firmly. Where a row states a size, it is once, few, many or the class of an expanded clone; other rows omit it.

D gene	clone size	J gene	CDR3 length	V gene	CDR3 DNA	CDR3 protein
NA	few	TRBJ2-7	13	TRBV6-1	TGTGCCAGCAGTGAAGGGAGCTCCTACGAGCAGTACTTC	CASSEGSSYEQYF
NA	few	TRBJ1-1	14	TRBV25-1	TGTGCCAGCAGCGGCCGACTCGGGGGCACTGAAGCTTTCTTT	CASSGRLGGTEAFF
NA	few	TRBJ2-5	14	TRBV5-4	TGTGCCAGTGTGGATGGGCCCAACACGGAGACCCAGTACTTC	CASVDGPNTETQYF
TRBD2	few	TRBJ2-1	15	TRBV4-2	TGTGCCAGCAGCCGGAAAGAGGGACTAGCGGAGCAGCAGTTCTTC	CASSRKEGLAEQQFF
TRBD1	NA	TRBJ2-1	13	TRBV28	TGTGCCAGCAGTTCGACAGGGGTCAATGAGCAGTTCTTC	CASSSTGVNEQFF
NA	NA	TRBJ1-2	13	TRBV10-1	TGCGCCAGCAGTGAGGACGGGGACTATGGCTACACCTTC	CASSEDGDYGYTF
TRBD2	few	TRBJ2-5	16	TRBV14	TGTGCCAGCAGCCAAGTGACTAGCGGGATCTCGGAGACCCAGTACTTC	CASSQVTSGISETQYF
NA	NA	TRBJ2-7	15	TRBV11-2	TGTGCCAGCAGCTTACGCGGAGGGCGTGCCTACGAGCAGTACTTC	CASSLRGGRAYEQYF
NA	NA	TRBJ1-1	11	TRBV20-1	TGCAGTGCAACCCGGGGAACTGAAGCTTTCTTT	CSATRGTEAFF
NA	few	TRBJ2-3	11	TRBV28	TGTGCCATTCGTAGCACAGATACGCAGTATTTT	CAIRSTDTQYF
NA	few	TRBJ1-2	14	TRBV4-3	TGCGCCAGCAGCCAAGGGGCAGCTAACTATGGCTACACCTTC	CASSQGAANYGYTF
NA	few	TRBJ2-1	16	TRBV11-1	TGTGCCAGCAGCTTAGCCTCGTACAGGGCCGACAATGAGCAGTTCTTC	CASSLASYRADNEQFF
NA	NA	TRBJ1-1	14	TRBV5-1	TGCGCCAGCAGCTTATACAACTTGAACACTGAAGCTTTCTTT	CASSLYNLNTEAFF
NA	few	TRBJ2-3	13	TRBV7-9	TGTGCCAGCAGCCCCGAGGGATTGGATACGCAGTATTTT	CASSPEGLDTQYF
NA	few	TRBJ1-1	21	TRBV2	TGTGCCAGCAGTGAAGCGCACTTTGGTGAGGTTGTCCGAACGGGTCGAAGAGGGGCTTTCTTT	CASSEAHFGEVVRTGRRGAFF
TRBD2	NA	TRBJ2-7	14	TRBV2	TGTGCCAGCATGCGGCTAGCGGGCTCCTACGAGCAGTACTTC	CASMRLAGSYEQYF
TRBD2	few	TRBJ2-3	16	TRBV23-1	TGCGCCAGCCCTATTAGCGGGATGACGGTCACAGATACGCAGTATTTT	CASPISGMTVTDTQYF
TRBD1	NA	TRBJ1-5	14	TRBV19	TGTGCCAGTAGTCCTCAGGGGGATAATCAGCCCCAGCATTTT	CASSPQGDNQPQHF
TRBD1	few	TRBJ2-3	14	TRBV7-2	TGTGCCAGCAGAATCGACAGGGGAACAGATACGCAGTATTTT	CASRIDRGTDTQYF
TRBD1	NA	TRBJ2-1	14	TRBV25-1	TGTGCCAGCAACGTCGACAGGGCCTACAATGAGCAGTTCTTC	CASNVDRAYNEQFF
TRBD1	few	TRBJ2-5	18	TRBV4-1	TGCGCCAGCAGCCAAGAAAGTCTGGACAGGGGGCGTTCGGAGACCCAGTACTTC	CASSQESLDRGRSETQYF
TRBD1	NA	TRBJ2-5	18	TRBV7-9	TGTGCCAGCAGCTTCGTAACAAGAACAGGGGTTTCCCAAGAGACCCAGTACTTC	CASSFVTRTGVSQETQYF
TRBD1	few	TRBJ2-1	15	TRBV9	TGTGCCAGCAGCGCTACAGGGGACCCCTACAATGAGCAGTTCTTC	CASSATGDPYNEQFF
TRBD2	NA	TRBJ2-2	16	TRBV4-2	TGTGCCAGCAGCCAAGATCCGGGGCGGGAGATCGGGGAGCTGTTTTTT	CASSQDPGREIGELFF
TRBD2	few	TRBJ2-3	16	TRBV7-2	TGTGCCAGCAGCTTACAAGGCGGGAGGAGCACAGATACGCAGTATTTT	CASSLQGGRSTDTQYF
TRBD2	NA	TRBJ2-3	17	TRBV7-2	TGTGCCAGCAGCTTTCGGTCTAGCGGGGCTAGCACAGATACGCAGTATTTT	CASSFRSSGASTDTQYF
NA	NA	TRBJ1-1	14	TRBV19	TGTGCCAGTAGAAGGTCCGGGATGAACACTGAAGCTTTCTTT	CASRRSGMNTEAFF
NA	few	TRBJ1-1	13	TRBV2	TGTGCCAGCAAAGAAGAGGTGAACACTGAAGCTTTCTTT	CASKEEVNTEAFF
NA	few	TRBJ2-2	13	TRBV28	TGTGCCAGCAGTTTTGTGAACACCGGGGAGCTGTTTTTT	CASSFVNTGELFF
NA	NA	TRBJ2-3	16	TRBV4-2	TGTGCCAGCAGCCAAGAGTCTCGGGACTTGCCAGATACGCAGTATTTT	CASSQESRDLPDTQYF
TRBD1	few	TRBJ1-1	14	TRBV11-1	TGTGCCAGCAGCTTACTAGGACAGGGGGCTGAAGCTTTCTTT	CASSLLGQGAEAFF
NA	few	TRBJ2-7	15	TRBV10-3	TGTGCCATCAGTGATAGTATCAGCTACTCCTACGAGCAGTACTTC	CAISDSISYSYEQYF
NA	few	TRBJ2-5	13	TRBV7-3	TGTGCCAGCAGCCCGAGGGGGGGAGAGACCCAGTACTTC	CASSPRGGETQYF
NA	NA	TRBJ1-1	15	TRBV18	TGTGCCAGCTCACATATGGGGGACCCCATAACTGAAGCTTTCTTT	CASSHMGDPITEAFF